This TCR beta chain comes out of a study of cytomegalovirus exposure and HLA in healthy donors. The study's findings and limits: While the bulk of TCR sequences proved rare, some public TCRs turned up in many donors. Subsequent analysis found a tendency for first-cohort TCR clusters to co-occur within the 120 or so validation repertoires.

CDR3 length: 15 residues. The germline gives CDR1 SGDLS, CDR2 YYNGEE. J was trimmed by 3 bases and V by 4 bases; bases with no gene match: 7. As regards this clone: Antigen specificity is unknown.

Libraries were prepared by immunoSEQ multiplex PCR; TCRdb keeps only in-frame clonotypes and omits some of them. The sample records about 130,000 clones, 94% being singletons. Sequences were obtained from PBMCs. This chain uses TRBV9 with TRBJ1-3, with 7 nucleotides matching TRBD1. This clonotype originated in a man aged 18 to 30 in good health and CMV-seropositive. Here the CDR3 reads CASSPGQAIGNTIYF. Here the CDR3 DNA reads TGTGCCAGCAGCCCTGGACAGGCAATTGGAAACACCATATATTTT.